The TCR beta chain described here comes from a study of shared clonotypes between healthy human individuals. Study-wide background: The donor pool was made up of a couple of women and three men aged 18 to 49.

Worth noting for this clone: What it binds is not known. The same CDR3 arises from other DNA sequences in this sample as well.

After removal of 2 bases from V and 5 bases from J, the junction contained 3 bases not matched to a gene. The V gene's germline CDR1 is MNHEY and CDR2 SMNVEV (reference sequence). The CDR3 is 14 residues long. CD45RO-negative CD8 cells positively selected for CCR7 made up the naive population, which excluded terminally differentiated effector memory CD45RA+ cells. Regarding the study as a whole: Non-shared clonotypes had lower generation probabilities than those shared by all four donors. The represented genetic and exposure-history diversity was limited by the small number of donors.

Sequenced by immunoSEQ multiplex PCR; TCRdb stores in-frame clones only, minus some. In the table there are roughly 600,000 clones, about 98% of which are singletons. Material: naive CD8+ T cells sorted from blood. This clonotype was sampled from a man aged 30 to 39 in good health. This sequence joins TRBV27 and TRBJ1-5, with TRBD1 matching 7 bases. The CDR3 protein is CASSLGQGDQPQHF. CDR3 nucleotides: TGTGCCAGCAGTTTAGGGCAGGGGGATCAGCCCCAGCATTTT.